These T cell receptor beta chains were read from a single sample in a study of T-cell memory formation after mild COVID-19. MiXCR was run by TCRdb on the 5' RACE reads, yielding one entry per CDR3 protein. The table has about 130,000 distinct CDR3 sequences, roughly 6% seen once. Input material: PBMCs or a T cell subset sorted from them (not recorded which). The receptors were gathered from an adult woman who had mild COVID-19 (a few samples of this study predate the infection). Cell type and time point are not known. CDR3s include the opening cysteine and the closing phenylalanine or tryptophan. Each record gives: CDR3 length, D gene, clone size, V gene, J gene, CDR3 DNA, CDR3 protein. A D gene is named only where the DNA matches it firmly. Rows give clone size only sometimes, using once, few, many, or a class for an expanded clone.

>15|TRBD2|.|TRBV5-1|TRBJ2-2
TGCGCCAGCAGCCGACCGGGGGGATTCGCCGGGGAGCTGTTTTTT
CASSRPGGFAGELFF
>16|.|few|TRBV7-9|TRBJ1-5
TGTGCCAGCAGCTTAGCGGGGCCGGTGGGCAATCAGCCCCAGCATTTT
CASSLAGPVGNQPQHF
>15|TRBD1|few|TRBV5-1|TRBJ2-1
TGCGCCAGCAGCATGGACAGGAGCTCCTACAATGAGCAGTTCTTC
CASSMDRSSYNEQFF
>16|.|few|TRBV9|TRBJ1-3
TGTGCCAGCAGCGTAGGAGGCGGGAGCTCTGGAAACACCATATATTTT
CASSVGGGSSGNTIYF
>13|.|few|TRBV7-2|TRBJ1-1
TGTGCCAGCAGGTTACAGGGCTACACTGAAGCTTTCTTT
CASRLQGYTEAFF
>14|TRBD1|few|TRBV20-1|TRBJ1-4
TGCAGTGCTGAGGCCGGGACAGGGACAGAAAAACTGTTTTTT
CSAEAGTGTEKLFF
>12|TRBD2|many|TRBV7-2|TRBJ2-7
TGTGCCCTGACTAGCGGGCACTACGAGCAGTACTTC
CALTSGHYEQYF
>16|TRBD1|many|TRBV24-1|TRBJ2-1
TGTGCCACCAGTGATTTGGGACAGGGAAACAGTAATGAGCAGTTCTTC
CATSDLGQGNSNEQFF
>16|TRBD2|few|TRBV5-1|TRBJ2-1
TGCGCCAGCAGCTTGGATCGCCTAGCGGGTTACAATGAGCAGTTCTTC
CASSLDRLAGYNEQFF
>14|.|few|TRBV18|TRBJ2-7
TGTGCCAGCTCACCACGTGCAGATGCCTACGAGCAGTACTTC
CASSPRADAYEQYF
>14|.|.|TRBV29-1|TRBJ1-2
TGCAGCGTTGTGAGAGGTTCGGCGGGCTATGGCTACACCTTC
CSVVRGSAGYGYTF
>14|.|.|TRBV5-1|TRBJ1-4
TGCGCCAGCAGTTCCAGGGGAGCAGGTGAAAAACTGTTTTTT
CASSSRGAGEKLFF
>16|.|.|TRBV7-2|TRBJ2-3
TGTGCCAGCAGCTTAGGTATTCAGCGGGCCACAGATACGCAGTATTTT
CASSLGIQRATDTQYF
>14|.|few|TRBV30|TRBJ2-1
TGTGCCCGCACCCCCGTCCAGTACGACAATGAGCAGTTCTTC
CARTPVQYDNEQFF
>15|.|many|TRBV21-1|TRBJ2-1
TGTGCCAGCAGCCGCGGACTAGCGGGCTACAATGAGCAGTTCTTC
CASSRGLAGYNEQFF
>12|TRBD2|many|TRBV24-1|TRBJ2-7
TGTGCCACCAGGGGACTAGCGGGCGAGCAGTACTTC
CATRGLAGEQYF
>13|.|many|TRBV12-3/TRBV12-4|TRBJ2-7
TGTGCCAGCAGTGGGGCGTCGGCCTACGAGCAGTACTTC
CASSGASAYEQYF
>12|.|.|TRBV7-2|TRBJ2-1
TGTGCCAGCAGCTTAGAACTCGGGGAGCAGTTATTC
CASSLELGEQLF
>13|.|many|TRBV7-8|TRBJ2-3
TGTGCCAGCAGCCCCTGGGGCACAGATACGCAGTATTTT
CASSPWGTDTQYF
>16|.|few|TRBV2|TRBJ2-1
TGTGCCAGCGGATCGCCTAGCGATAATTGGGTGGTTGAGCAGTTCTTC
CASGSPSDNWVVEQFF
>19|TRBD2|few|TRBV4-1|TRBJ2-3
TGCGCCAGCAGCCAAGAAGGTCCGCGACTAGCGGGGGTCGGAGATACGCAGTATTTT
CASSQEGPRLAGVGDTQYF
>14|TRBD1|few|TRBV4-3|TRBJ1-1
TGCGCCAGCAGCCAAGAGCAGGGGGCTTCGGAAGCTTTCTTT
CASSQEQGASEAFF
>14|.|few|TRBV9|TRBJ2-7
TGTGCCAGCAGCGCCACGGCTCTGGCCTACGAGCAGTACTTC
CASSATALAYEQYF
>12|.|few|TRBV6-2/TRBV6-3|TRBJ1-5
TGTGCCAGCAGTCACCAGGATCAGCCCCAGCATTTT
CASSHQDQPQHF
>17|TRBD1|few|TRBV4-1|TRBJ1-2
TGCGCCAGCAGCCATGGCCCCGGGACAGGCTTCGACTATGGCTACACCTTC
CASSHGPGTGFDYGYTF
>14|TRBD1|.|TRBV10-3|TRBJ2-7
TGTGCCATCAGTCTGGACAGGACCCTCTACGAGCAGTACTTC
CAISLDRTLYEQYF